The clone carrying this T cell receptor beta chain was detected a few times. Data came from immunoSEQ multiplex PCR; TCRdb stores just in-frame clones and leaves some out. Here the sample spans around 130,000 clones, over 85% being singletons. The entry originates in a study of cytomegalovirus exposure and HLA in healthy donors. Germline loops: CDR1 SNHLY, CDR2 FYNNEI. The CDR3 covers 15 residues. Trimming cost V 6 bases and J 7 bases; bases outside gene matches: 8. Sequences were obtained from PBMCs. The rearrangement links TRBV2 to TRBJ2-7; 14 positions match TRBD2. This TCR was recovered from a man aged 30-40 years in good health and CMV-seronegative. The CDR3 sequence is CASRRTSGGRGEQYF. The DNA for the CDR3 is TGTGCCAGCAGAAGGACTAGCGGGGGGCGAGGGGAGCAGTACTTC. Drawing the rest from reference TRBV2 and TRBJ2-7, the complete variable domain is EPEVTQTPSHQVTQMGQEVILRCVPISNHLYFYWYRQILGQKVEFLVSFYNNEISEKSEIFDDQFSVERPDGSNFTLKIRSTKLEDSAMYFCASRRTSGGRGEQYFGPGTRLTVT.